The 20 T cell receptor beta chains below all came from one sample that was sequenced in a study of tissue T cells after allogeneic stem cell transplantation. The method was immunoSEQ multiplex PCR; TCRdb's version includes in-frame clones alone and lacks a portion of them. The table includes about 2,900 clones, 45% to 60% detected once. The time point: mouse harvest day 14 after allogeneic transplant. The graft held 10^6 splenic CD5+ T cells and 10^7 T-cell-depleted bone marrow cells. Sequenced material: gut tissue. These receptors were taken from a female BALB/c mouse given C57BL/6 T cells with graft-versus-host disease after an allogeneic hematopoietic cell transplant.

This clone is medium-sized within its sample. All gene names here are mouse names. The read terminates 1 residue ahead of where the CDR3 ends, so the germline J gene completes it. The chain recombines TRBV26 with TRBJ2-2; 10 nucleotides line up with TRBD1. The CDR3 runs 15 residues. Trimming cost V 6 bases and J 3 bases; bases outside gene matches: 4. The germline V gene has CDR1 KGHPV and CDR2 FQNQEV (reference sequence). The sequenced CDR3 bases are TGTGCCAGCAGGACCGGGACAGGGGACACCGGGCAGCTCTAC. Amino acid sequence: CASRTGTGDTGQLY. The full CDR3 reads CASRTGTGDTGQLYF.

A note on this clone: Genes and germline come from the mouse. The CDR3 end falls 1 residue outside the read, so it is completed with the germline J gene. The same CDR3 can be traced to other DNA sequences in this sample. The chain recombines TRBV26 with TRBJ2-5; D not resolved. The CDR3 sequence is 13 residues long. Trimming removed 2 bases from V and 3 bases from J, with 6 bases in between. CDR1 and CDR2 from the germline V gene are KGHPV and FQNQEV (reference sequence). CDR3 amino acids: CASSLGNQDTQYF. CDR3 DNA, as far as it was read: TGTGCCAGCAGTCTGGGGAATCAAGACACCCAGTAC.

This clone was counted once. Genes here carry mouse names. The CDR3 end lies 1 residue beyond the end of the read and is filled in from the germline J gene. The chain couples TRBV24 to TRBJ2-7; D assignment may be TRBD1 or TRBD2 (5 bases each). Germline-derived CDR1 and CDR2 are KGHTA and FRNEEI. The CDR3 contains 15 residues. V gave up 0 bases and J gave up 6 bases, with 15 bases separating them. CDR3 DNA (partial): TGTGCCAGCAGTCTGTATTGCCGGGGGAGGCCTGAACAGTAC. Protein product: CASSLYCRGRPEQY. The CDR3 as a whole reads CASSLYCRGRPEQYF.

Notes on this clone: Genes and germline are mouse. The CDR3 end falls 1 residue outside the read, so it is completed with the germline J gene. The chain employs TRBV26 and TRBJ1-2; 9 positions agree with TRBD1. After removal of 6 bases from V and 2 bases from J, the junction contained 1 base not matched to a gene. The CDR3 runs to 13 residues. Germline V lookup: CDR1 KGHPV, CDR2 FQNQEV (reference sequence). The DNA read from the CDR3 is TGTGCCAGCAGAGGGACAGGGAACTCCGACTACACC. It is translated as CASRGTGNSDYT. The whole CDR3 protein is CASRGTGNSDYTF.

Turning to this clone: Genes here carry mouse names. The read ends 1 residue early relative to the CDR3; the germline J gene fills the gap. V and J are TRBV23 and TRBJ1-4; the table's D call TRBD1 went unverified against the DNA. The CDR3 has 15 residues. From germline, CDR1 is KGHTA and CDR2 FQNQQP. Incomplete CDR3 DNA: TGCTCCAGCAGTCCTCCGGGACAGGGGAACGAAAGATTATTT. It is translated as CSSSPPGQGNERLF. The full CDR3 reads CSSSPPGQGNERLFF.

This clone is medium-sized. Gene and germline names: mouse. Read sequence stops 1 residue before the CDR3 end, and the germline J gene provides the missing end. J is TRBJ1-3 and V is TRBV13-3; 9 positions agree with TRBD1. The germline V gene has CDR1 NNHDY and CDR2 SYVADS. The V and J ends lost 4 bases and 3 bases, in that order; junction bases with no gene match: 5. The CDR3 totals 15 residues. The DNA read from the CDR3 is TGTGCCAGCAGTCTCCGGGACAGGGTTGGAAATACGCTCTAT. It translates to CASSLRDRVGNTLY. The entire CDR3 reads CASSLRDRVGNTLYF.

This clone has just a few counts. Germline and genes here are mouse. The missing CDR3 end, 1 residue past where the read stops, is filled in from the germline J gene. V usage is TRBV16 and J usage is TRBJ1-4; 10 bases are shared with TRBD1. The CDR3 runs 15 residues. V shed 2 bases, J shed 6 bases, and the junction held 3 bases outside the gene matches. Germline V gene lookup returns CDR1 SGHSA and CDR2 FRNQAP. The CDR3 protein is CASSLFGTGDERLFF. Partial CDR3 DNA: TGTGCAAGCAGCTTATTTGGGACAGGGGACGAAAGATTATTT.

This clone is termed medium-sized. The genes are named according to mouse. The read falls 1 residue short of the CDR3 end, and the missing part is taken from the germline J gene. The rearrangement uses TRBV2 and TRBJ2-2; TRBD2 matches 9 bases. Germline lookup yields CDR1 LGHNA and CDR2 YSYQKL. The CDR3 has 16 amino acids. The V and J ends lost 0 bases and 3 bases, in that order; junction bases with no gene match: 2. The CDR3 loop is CASSQDGGADTGQLYF. The DNA read from the CDR3 is TGTGCCAGCAGCCAAGATGGGGGGGCTGACACCGGGCAGCTCTAC.

A word on this clone: Mouse gene names and germline throughout. Read sequence stops 1 residue before the CDR3 end, and the germline J gene provides the missing end. The chain employs TRBV26 and TRBJ1-1, with D possibly TRBD1 on 5 matching bases. From germline, CDR1 is KGHPV and CDR2 FQNQEV (reference sequence). Trimming removed 4 bases from V and 0 bases from J, with 6 bases in between. The CDR3 has 13 residues. The CDR3 DNA, read in part, is TGTGCCAGCAGTCAGGGACCAAACACAGAAGTCTTC. This translates into CASSQGPNTEVF. The full CDR3 protein is CASSQGPNTEVFF. Combining the CDR3 with reference TRBV26 and TRBJ1-1 gives the whole variable domain NSKVIQTPRYLVKGQGQKAKMRCIPEKGHPVVFWYQQNKNNEFKFLINFQNQEVLQQIDMTEKRFSAECPSNSPCSLEIQSSEAGDSALYLCASSQGPNTEVFFGKGTRLTVV.

Worth noting for this clone: Gene labels here are mouse ones. The CDR3 goes on 1 residue after the read ends, and that part is filled in from the germline J gene. The V gene is TRBV19, the J gene TRBJ2-5; 8 positions agree with TRBD2. V lost 2 bases, J lost 6 bases, and 2 bases stayed unmatched. The CDR3 runs 13 residues. Germline V gene lookup returns CDR1 FNHDT and CDR2 SITEND (reference sequence). The CDR3 here is CASSIRTGDTQYF. CDR3 DNA (partial): TGTGCCAGCAGTATCCGGACTGGGGACACCCAGTAC.

Of note for this clone: Mouse gene names apply. The DNA ends 1 residue before the CDR3 does, and the rest of the CDR3 is filled in from the germline J gene. The gene calls are TRBV16 and TRBJ1-5; D is unclear. The CDR3 contains 13 residues. V lost 0 bases to trimming and J lost 6 bases, with 6 bases between them. Per the germline V gene, CDR1 is SGHSA and CDR2 is FRNQAP. This CDR3 is CASSLEGIQAPLF. The sequenced part of the CDR3 DNA is TGTGCAAGCAGCTTAGAGGGAATCCAGGCTCCGCTT.

This clone was observed a few times. Germline and genes here are mouse. The CDR3 end is not reached by the read, which stops 1 residue before it; the germline J gene fills it in. This chain connects TRBV16 to TRBJ2-1, with a weak D call TRBD2 (6 bases). Trimming pared 7 bases from V and 3 bases from J, leaving 10 bases between. Germline assignment: CDR1 SGHSA and CDR2 FRNQAP. There are 13 residues in the CDR3. This CDR3 is CASTGGGYAEQFF. The covered CDR3 bases are TGTGCAAGCACGGGTGGGGGCTATGCTGAGCAGTTC.

Notes on this clone: The listed genes are named as in mouse. The sequence runs out 1 residue before the end of the CDR3; the remainder is reconstructed from the germline J gene. The chain carries TRBV13-1 and TRBJ1-6; D remains unclear. TRBJ1-6 is designated an ORF whose function remains uncertain. This CDR3 comprises 13 residues. V lost 5 bases and J 4 bases, leaving 7 bases between the germline ends. Germline CDR1 is NSHNY and CDR2 is SYGAGN. CDR3 sequence reads: CASRAGYNSPLYF. Partial CDR3 DNA: TGTGCCAGCAGAGCGGGGTATAATTCGCCCCTCTAC.

In its sample, this clone was seen a few times. Gene names and germline refer to mouse. The read ends 1 residue shy of where the CDR3 ends; the end is completed using the germline J gene. This rearrangement joins TRBV26 to TRBJ2-4; 9 nucleotides agree with TRBD1. V gave up 7 bases and J gave up 9 bases; unmatched junction bases: 5. The CDR3 is made up of 12 amino acids. Germline CDR1 is KGHPV and CDR2 is FQNQEV (reference sequence). The sequenced part of the CDR3 DNA is TGTGCCAGCACGGGACAGGGAGAGACCTTGTAC. Residues: CASTGQGETLY. The full CDR3 protein is CASTGQGETLYF. The complete variable domain, with remaining parts taken from reference TRBV26 and TRBJ2-4, reads NSKVIQTPRYLVKGQGQKAKMRCIPEKGHPVVFWYQQNKNNEFKFLINFQNQEVLQQIDMTEKRFSAECPSNSPCSLEIQSSEAGDSALYLCASTGQGETLYFGAGTRLSVL.

By share of the sample, this clone is large. These gene names are mouse names. The missing CDR3 end, 1 residue past where the read stops, is filled in from the germline J gene. The rearrangement joins TRBV29 to TRBJ2-3; D call uncertain. The CDR3 runs 15 residues. CDR1 and CDR2 from the germline V gene are MSHET and SYDVDS. Trimming left V 2 bases short and J 0 bases short, with 9 bases between. The CDR3 reads CASSLEVLSAETLYF. The CDR3 bases that were read are TGTGCTAGCAGTTTAGAGGTCCTGAGTGCAGAAACGCTGTAT.

A remark on this clone: Here the gene names and germline are mouse. The missing CDR3 end, 1 residue past where the read stops, is filled in from the germline J gene. This chain joins TRBV13-2 and TRBJ2-7; the D gene is possibly TRBD1 (6 bases). Germline assignment: CDR1 NNHNN and CDR2 SYGAGS (reference sequence). V was trimmed by 3 bases and J by 6 bases, leaving 10 bases between them. There are 12 residues in the CDR3. The DNA read from the CDR3 is TGTGCCAGCGGTGCACAGGGTTCTGAACAGTAC. Translation gives CASGAQGSEQY. The whole CDR3 region reads CASGAQGSEQYF.

This clone is hyperexpanded within its sample. The genes and germline here are from mouse. CDR3 protein: CASSQEQGSTEVFF. CDR3 DNA, as far as it was read: TGTGCCAGCAGCCAAGAACAGGGTTCCACAGAAGTCTTC. The gene calls are TRBV5 and TRBJ1-1, with D possibly being TRBD1 (6 bases). The read ends 1 residue early relative to the CDR3; the germline J gene fills the gap. Deletions cut 0 bases from V and 4 bases from J, with 9 bases between. CDR1 and CDR2 (germline): LGHNA, YNLKQL (reference sequence). This CDR3 contains 14 residues.

Comment on this clone: Gene names are mouse gene names. The read is 1 residue too short to cover the CDR3 end, so that end is filled in from the germline J gene. The chain combines TRBV26 with TRBJ1-2; TRBD1 matches 8 bases. The V and J ends lost 2 bases and 0 bases, in that order; junction bases with no gene match: 2. Germline CDR1 KGHPV, CDR2 FQNQEV (reference sequence). The CDR3 is made up of 15 amino acids. CDR3 loop: CASSLHRGSNSDYTF. The CDR3 bases that were read are TGTGCCAGCAGTCTGCACAGGGGGTCAAACTCCGACTACACC.

This clone has just a few counts. The genes are named according to mouse. The read stops 1 residue short of the end of the CDR3; the missing end is completed from the germline J gene. This chain connects TRBV23 to TRBJ2-1; TRBD2 reflects the table's D call only, with no check against the DNA. This CDR3 region has 17 residues. Germline V gives CDR1 KGHTA, CDR2 FQNQQP. The CDR3 reads CSSSQSGWGINYAEQFF. The CDR3 bases that were read are TGCTCCAGCAGTCAATCGGGCTGGGGGATTAACTATGCTGAGCAGTTC.

Concerning this clone itself: Any gene name here is a mouse gene name. The read finishes 1 residue shy of the CDR3 end, and the germline J gene is used to complete it. The gene calls are TRBV3 and TRBJ2-3, with D hard to call. The CDR3 spans 12 residues. Per the germline V gene, CDR1 is SNHLY and CDR2 is FYNGKV (reference sequence). Deletions cut 3 bases from V and 9 bases from J, with 10 bases between. CDR3 residues: CASSLGGRTLYF. The covered CDR3 bases are TGTGCCAGCAGCTTGGGTGGGAGGACGCTGTAT.